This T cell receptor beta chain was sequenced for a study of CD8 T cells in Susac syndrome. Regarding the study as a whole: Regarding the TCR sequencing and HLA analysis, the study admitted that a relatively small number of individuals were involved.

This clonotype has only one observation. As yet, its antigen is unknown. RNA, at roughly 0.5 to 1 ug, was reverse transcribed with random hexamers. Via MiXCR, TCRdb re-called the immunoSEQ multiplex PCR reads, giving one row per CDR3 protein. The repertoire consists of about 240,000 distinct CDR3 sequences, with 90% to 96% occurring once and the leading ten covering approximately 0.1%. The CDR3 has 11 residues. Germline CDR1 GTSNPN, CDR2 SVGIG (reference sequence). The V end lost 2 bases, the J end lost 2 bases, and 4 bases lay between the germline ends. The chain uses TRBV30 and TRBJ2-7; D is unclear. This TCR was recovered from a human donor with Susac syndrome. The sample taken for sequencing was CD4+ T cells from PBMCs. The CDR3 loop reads CAWSTTYEQYF. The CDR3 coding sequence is TGTGCCTGGAGTACGACCTACGAGCAGTACTTC.